This T cell receptor beta chain was sequenced for a study of cytomegalovirus exposure and HLA in healthy donors. Of note for this clone: Its cognate antigen is unknown.

PCR amplification relied on 60 Vbeta primers (plus 13 Jbeta primers). Clones were read by immunoSEQ multiplex PCR, and TCRdb kept only the in-frame ones, dropping some. The table lists some 20,000 clones. Whole-study results and caveats: The majority of CMV-associated TCR beta chains were reported as apparently HLA-restricted in a later analysis. Researchers reported in a later analysis that a missense DCLRE1C variant was tied to TCR beta V- and J-gene trimming.

V was shortened by 3 bases and J by 4 bases, with 12 bases between the two germline ends. The CDR3 has 14 residues. Germline-derived CDR1 and CDR2 are MNHEY and SMNVEV (reference sequence). The chain links TRBV27 to TRBJ2-5; TRBD2 is a possible D gene (5 bases). This TCR came from a man in his sixties in good health and CMV-seropositive. Sequencing was performed on PBMCs. In nucleotides, the CDR3 is TGTGCCAGCAGTTTCTGGGCAGGAGGAGAGACCCAGTACTTC. It translates to CASSFWAGGETQYF.